These T cell receptor beta chains were read from a single sample in a study of T cell repertoires in cytomegalovirus infection. Their antigens remain unidentified. MiXCR, run by TCRdb on the reads, gives a single entry per CDR3 protein. This table has fewer than 1,000,000 distinct CDR3 sequences, around 30% appearing once. The input for sequencing was cultured CD8+ T cells from PBMCs, taken from culture after CMV antigen stimulation. The receptors shown here come from a human donor in good health (CMV status not recorded). Some clones in this sample may be carry-over from other donors' samples. The conserved cysteine and the conserved F or W are not part of the CDR3 here.

>TRBV20-1|TRBJ1-5
SASFLEKGQPQH
>TRBV5-4|TRBJ2-5
ASSYAGQGQTQY
>TRBV7-7|TRBJ1-5
ASSLNHNQPQH
>TRBV7-2|TRBJ2-7
ASSLGGQDPEQY
>TRBV27|TRBJ2-1
ASSLPGRFRVGNEQF
>TRBV12-3/TRBV12-4|TRBJ2-2
ASSLEVGGDGELF
>TRBV27|TRBJ1-1
ASSLWGEDEAF
>TRBV10-3|TRBJ1-2
AISEDVGGALNYGYT
>TRBV7-4|TRBJ2-2
ASSLPPRAIDTGELF
>TRBV7-9|TRBJ2-2
ASSFRGADTGELF
>TRBV7-8|TRBJ2-1
ASSTPRPGTGEANEQF
>TRBV2|TRBJ1-2
ARHRIGGNYGYT
>TRBV12-3/TRBV12-4|TRBJ2-7
ASSPRSDSDEQY
>TRBV28|TRBJ1-5
ASSSDRGPYSNQPQH
>TRBV19|TRBJ2-2
ASRTGGANTGELF
>TRBV6-2/TRBV6-3|TRBJ2-1
ASSPGLAAGGEQF
>TRBV6-6|TRBJ1-5
ASSYVSWDSNQPQH
>TRBV24-1|TRBJ1-5
ATSEPYSNQPQH
>TRBV12-3/TRBV12-4|TRBJ2-6
ASWGNRGFLGSGANVLT
>TRBV7-6|TRBJ1-1
ASSLELGGSNTEAF
>TRBV19|TRBJ1-1
ASIRQTGIGSSNTEAF
>TRBV7-2|TRBJ1-6
ASSFTFTNSPLH
>TRBV10-3|TRBJ1-5
AISDPDRSNQPQH
>TRBV7-2|TRBJ2-3
ASSLGSGGLTDTQY
>TRBV6-6|TRBJ1-1
ASRDSLRGRDTEAF
>TRBV29-1|TRBJ2-3
SVEGTGTGSTDTQY
>TRBV27|TRBJ1-4
ASSEYRGRLF
>TRBV20-1|TRBJ2-7
SGSGTGVEQY
>TRBV12-3/TRBV12-4|TRBJ2-2
ASGRASGELF
>TRBV12-3/TRBV12-4|TRBJ1-5
ASSLRVTAQH
>TRBV2|TRBJ1-6
ATWGGRGNSPLH